This TCR beta chain was identified during a study of T cell responses to AZD1222 COVID-19 vaccine (dated by TCRdb to the early 2020s). About the study as a whole: A total of just over 230 trial participants underwent TCR sequencing, of whom 207 had received two doses of AZD1222 and around 25 had received two doses of the MenACWY control vaccine. Enrollment into the trials was organized by age into subgroups of 18-55, 56-69 and 70-plus years, and those subgroups contained approximately 160, 26 and 62 TCR-sequenced participants, respectively. Beyond this particular receptor, the publication reports: A significant rise in spike-specific TCR breadth and depth was observed after two AZD1222 doses relative to day 0 and relative to MenACWY recipients. The 56-69-year group was small, and its depth increase did not reach significance, likely because of low power. Because no day 14 peak-response samples were available, the repertoires could be characterized only after the peak T cell response. The whole spike protein was spanned by vaccine-associated CD4 TCRs, and dominant responses were seen in regions 160-218 and 743-854. Reportedly, almost half of the unique spike-specific TCRs recognized epitopes lying outside the regions that are mutated in the B.1.351 and B.1.1.7 variants. Participants were mostly white British and included more females than males, and it was suggested by the authors that clonal diversity may have been underestimated. Only five or six AZD1222 recipients were SARS-CoV-2 seropositive at baseline, limiting conclusions about previously exposed vaccinees.

With respect to this clone: Which antigen it targets is not known. Base qualities are not recorded, but no much larger clone differs from it by a single base.

In light of the paper, this sample's time point label describes: about 28 days (+/-7) after the second vaccine dose. AZD1222 recipients with second doses at about 4 weeks or about 12 weeks were pooled, because spike-specific TCR depth and breadth did not differ between schedules. The vaccinee samples were drawn from two UK trials, COV001 and COV002, one of which was a single-blind randomized controlled phase 2/3 trial testing AZD1222 (ChAdOx1 nCoV-19) in healthy adults. For TCRbeta chain sequencing, PBMC samples were collected from trial participants at day 0 and at day 28 after the second dose. Deletion took 2 bases off V and 3 bases off J, with a span of 5 bases between the germline ends. CDR1 and CDR2 were assigned from the germline V gene as MNHEY and SVGEGT. The CDR3 spans 14 residues, from the cysteine through the phenylalanine. Only CDR3 DNA is held: 42 bases, read in frame from base 1. The CDR3 regions of human TCRbeta chains were analyzed by immunosequencing. The original pipeline was this. Repertoire TCRs were matched against a reference library of SARS-CoV-2-specific TCRs generated with the MIRA antigen-specificity platform. Breadth meant the fraction of unique TCRs that were SARS-CoV-2-associated, whereas depth meant the fraction of total T cells that were SARS-CoV-2-associated. Using the MIRA data, each spike-specific TCR was assigned both to the spike region to which the TCR was reactive and to a CD4 or CD8 class. Log10-transformed breadth and depth values were compared by one-way ANOVA with Sidak's multiple comparisons tests. Not all clones reach the TCRdb copy of this immuneACCESS table, which keeps in-frame sequences only. Checked studies attribute under half of the gap to unresolved V genes and leave the rest unexplained. The V and J calls and clone size come from that table; D and trimming were worked out from the DNA. The sample records about 110,000 clones, about 85% of which are singletons. Of the sample, around 5% falls within the top ten clones.

The rearrangement combines TRBV6-2 or TRBV6-3 with TRBJ1-6, with the D gene not clear enough to name. The sample in question was peripheral blood, obtained 28 days after the second AZD1222 dose. The TCR was taken from an adult who received the AZD1222 COVID-19 vaccine. The DNA reads as follows: TGTGCCAGCAGTTACGACGGCTATAATTCACCCCTCCACTTT. This translates into CASSYDGYNSPLHF.